At least ten counts were recorded for the clone carrying this T cell receptor (beta chain). The target antigen is unknown. The data belong to a study of Graves' ophthalmopathy and Graves' hyperthyroidism. On the study more broadly: At initial diagnosis, peripheral blood was obtained, and this preceded any treatment.

RNA served as the template for amplifying TCR beta CDR3 regions. After a first-round RT-PCR with HTBI primers, a second-round multiplex PCR was run. MiXCR, run by TCRdb on the multiplex PCR reads, gives a single entry per CDR3 protein. The sample has about 700,000 distinct CDR3 sequences; about two fifths are singletons. Points from the study as a whole: Among expanded thyroid clonotypes above 0.001 frequency, most also occurred in blood.

Between the trimmed V and J ends, which lost 0 bases and 5 bases, there was a span of 11 bases. The CDR3 has 14 amino acids. Germline V gene sequence: CDR1 SGDLS, CDR2 YYNGEE. Having ophthalmopathy, the donors showed moderate-to-severe activity, CAS ≥3 and NOSPECS ≥4, with disease lasting under 3 months. Patients with other autoimmune diseases, uncontrolled infections, pregnancy or lactation were excluded. The chain is built from TRBV9 and TRBJ1-2; D is unclear. Sequenced input: peripheral blood. This clonotype was sampled from an adult man with Graves' ophthalmopathy. The CDR3: CASSVEAGVYGYTF. The CDR3 DNA sequence: TGTGCCAGCAGCGTAGAGGCTGGGGTGTATGGCTACACCTTC.